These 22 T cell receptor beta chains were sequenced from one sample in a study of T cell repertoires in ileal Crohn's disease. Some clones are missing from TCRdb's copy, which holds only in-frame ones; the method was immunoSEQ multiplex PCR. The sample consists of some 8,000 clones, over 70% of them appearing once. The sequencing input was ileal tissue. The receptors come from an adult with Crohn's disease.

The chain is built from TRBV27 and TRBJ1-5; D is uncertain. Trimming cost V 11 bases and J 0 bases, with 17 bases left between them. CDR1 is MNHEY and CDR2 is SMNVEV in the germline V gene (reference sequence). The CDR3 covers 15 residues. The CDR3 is CAASGQSYSNQPQHF. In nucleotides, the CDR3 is TGTGCCGCGTCGGGTCAGAGCTATAGCAATCAGCCCCAGCATTTT.

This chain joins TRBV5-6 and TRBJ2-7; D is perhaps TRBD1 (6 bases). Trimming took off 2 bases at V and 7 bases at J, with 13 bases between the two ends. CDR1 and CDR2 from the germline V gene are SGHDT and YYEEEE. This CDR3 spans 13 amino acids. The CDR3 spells CASSLGQWREQYF. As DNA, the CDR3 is TGTGCCAGCAGCTTAGGACAGTGGAGGGAGCAGTACTTC. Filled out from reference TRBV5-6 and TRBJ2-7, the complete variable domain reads DAGVTQSPTHLIKTRGQQVTLRCSPKSGHDTVSWYQQALGQGPQFIFQYYEEEERQRGNFPDRFSGHQFPNYSSELNVNALLLGDSALYLCASSLGQWREQYFGPGTRLTVT.

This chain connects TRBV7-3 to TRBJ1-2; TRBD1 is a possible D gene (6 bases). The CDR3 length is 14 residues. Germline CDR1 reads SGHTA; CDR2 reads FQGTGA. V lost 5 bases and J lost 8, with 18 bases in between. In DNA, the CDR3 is TGTGCCAGCAGCCGACAGGTGGTCGTGGTGGGCTACACCTTC. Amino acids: CASSRQVVVVGYTF.

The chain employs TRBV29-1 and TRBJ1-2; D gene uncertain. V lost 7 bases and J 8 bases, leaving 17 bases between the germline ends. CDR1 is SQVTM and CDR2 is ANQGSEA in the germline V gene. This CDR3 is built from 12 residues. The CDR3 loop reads CSAYTLRRGYTF. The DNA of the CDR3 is TGCAGCGCCTACACCCTCCGGCGGGGCTACACCTTC.

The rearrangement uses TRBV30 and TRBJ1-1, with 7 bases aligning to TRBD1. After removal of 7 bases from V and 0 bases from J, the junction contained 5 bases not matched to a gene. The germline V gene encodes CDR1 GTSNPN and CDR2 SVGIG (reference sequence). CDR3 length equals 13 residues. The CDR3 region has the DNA TGTGCCTCAAACAGGGGTATGAACACTGAAGCTTTCTTT. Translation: CASNRGMNTEAFF.

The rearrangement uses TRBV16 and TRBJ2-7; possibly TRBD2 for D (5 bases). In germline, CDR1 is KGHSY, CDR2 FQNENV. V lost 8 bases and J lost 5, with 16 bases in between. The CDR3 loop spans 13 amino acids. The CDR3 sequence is CASWGLGGNEQYF. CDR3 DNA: TGTGCCAGCTGGGGTCTCGGAGGAAACGAGCAGTACTTC.

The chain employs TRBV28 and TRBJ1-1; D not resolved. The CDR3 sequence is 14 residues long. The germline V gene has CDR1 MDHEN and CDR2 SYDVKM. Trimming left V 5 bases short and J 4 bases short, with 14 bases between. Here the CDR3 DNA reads TGTGCCAGCAGTATCCCGACGAGGAGCACTGAAGCTTTCTTT. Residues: CASSIPTRSTEAFF.

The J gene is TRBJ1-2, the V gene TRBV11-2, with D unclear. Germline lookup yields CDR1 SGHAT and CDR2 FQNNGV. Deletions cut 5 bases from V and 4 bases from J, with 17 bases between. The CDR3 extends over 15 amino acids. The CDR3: CASSSTTGSAYGYTF. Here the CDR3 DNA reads TGTGCCAGCAGCAGTACGACGGGTTCTGCCTATGGCTACACCTTC. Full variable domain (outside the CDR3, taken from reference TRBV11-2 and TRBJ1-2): EAGVAQSPRYKIIEKRQSVAFWCNPISGHATLYWYQQILGQGPKLLIQFQNNGVVDDSQLPKDRFSAERLKGVDSTLKIQPAKLEDSAVYLCASSSTTGSAYGYTFGSGTRLTVV.

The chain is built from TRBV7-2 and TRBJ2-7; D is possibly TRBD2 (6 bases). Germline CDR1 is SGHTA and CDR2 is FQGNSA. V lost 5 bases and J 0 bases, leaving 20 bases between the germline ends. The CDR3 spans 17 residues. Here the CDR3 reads CASSLLRTSQSSYEQYF. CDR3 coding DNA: TGTGCCAGCAGCCTCCTCAGAACTAGCCAGAGCTCCTACGAGCAGTACTTC.

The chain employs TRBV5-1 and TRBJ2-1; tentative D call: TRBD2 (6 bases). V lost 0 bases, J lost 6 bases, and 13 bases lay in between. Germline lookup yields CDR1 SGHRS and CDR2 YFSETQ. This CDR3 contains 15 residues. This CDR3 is CASSLAGREVNEQFF. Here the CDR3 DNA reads TGCGCCAGCAGCTTGGCAGGAAGGGAGGTCAATGAGCAGTTCTTC.

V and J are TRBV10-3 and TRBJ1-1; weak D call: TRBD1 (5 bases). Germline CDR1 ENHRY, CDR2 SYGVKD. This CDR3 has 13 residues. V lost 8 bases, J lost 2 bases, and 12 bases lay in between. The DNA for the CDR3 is TGTGCCATCCAGCGCAGGGAAAACACTGAAGCTTTCTTT. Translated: CAIQRRENTEAFF.

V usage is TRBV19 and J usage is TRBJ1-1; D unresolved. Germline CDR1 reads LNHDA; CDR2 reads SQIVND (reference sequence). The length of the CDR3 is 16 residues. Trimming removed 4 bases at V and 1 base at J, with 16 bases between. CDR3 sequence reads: CASSKEGPARNTEAFF. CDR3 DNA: TGTGCCAGTAGTAAGGAGGGCCCAGCTAGGAACACTGAAGCTTTCTTT.

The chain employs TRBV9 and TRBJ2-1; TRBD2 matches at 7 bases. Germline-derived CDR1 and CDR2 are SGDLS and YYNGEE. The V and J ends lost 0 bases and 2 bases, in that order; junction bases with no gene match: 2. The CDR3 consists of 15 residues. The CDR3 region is CASSVEAGPYNEQFF. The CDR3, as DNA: TGTGCCAGCAGCGTAGAAGCGGGACCCTACAATGAGCAGTTCTTC.

The CDR3 loop is CASKAGNEQFF. Here the CDR3 DNA reads TGTGCCAGCAAAGCAGGCAATGAGCAGTTCTTC. The chain couples TRBV6-1 to TRBJ2-1, with D unclear. The CDR3 covers 11 residues. V lost 7 bases and J 6 bases, leaving 7 bases between the germline ends. Germline-derived CDR1 and CDR2 are MNHNS and SASEGT.

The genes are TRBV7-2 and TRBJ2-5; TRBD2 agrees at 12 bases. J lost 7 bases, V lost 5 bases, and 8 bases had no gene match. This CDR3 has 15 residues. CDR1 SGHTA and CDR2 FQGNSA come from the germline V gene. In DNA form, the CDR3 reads TGTGCCAGCAGCCGACTAGCGGGGGCCATTGTGACCCAGTACTTC. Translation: CASSRLAGAIVTQYF.

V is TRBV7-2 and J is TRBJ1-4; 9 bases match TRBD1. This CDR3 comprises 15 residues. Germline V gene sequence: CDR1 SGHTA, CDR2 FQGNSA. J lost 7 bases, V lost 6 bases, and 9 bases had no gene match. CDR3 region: CASRSTGQGSEKLFF. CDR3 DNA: TGTGCCAGCAGATCGACGGGACAGGGTTCTGAAAAACTGTTTTTT.

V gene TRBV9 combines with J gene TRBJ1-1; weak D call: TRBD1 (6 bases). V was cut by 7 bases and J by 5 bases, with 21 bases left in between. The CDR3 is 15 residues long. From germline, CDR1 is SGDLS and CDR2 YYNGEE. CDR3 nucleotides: TGTGCCAGCTCACCCGGGACGGAAAGGGGGACTGAAGCTTTCTTT. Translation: CASSPGTERGTEAFF.

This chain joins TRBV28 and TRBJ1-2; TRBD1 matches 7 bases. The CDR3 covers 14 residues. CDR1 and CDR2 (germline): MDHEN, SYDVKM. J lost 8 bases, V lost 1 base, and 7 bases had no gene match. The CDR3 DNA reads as TGTGCCAGCAGTTTATCGGACAGGTCCAAGGGCTACACCTTC. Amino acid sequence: CASSLSDRSKGYTF.

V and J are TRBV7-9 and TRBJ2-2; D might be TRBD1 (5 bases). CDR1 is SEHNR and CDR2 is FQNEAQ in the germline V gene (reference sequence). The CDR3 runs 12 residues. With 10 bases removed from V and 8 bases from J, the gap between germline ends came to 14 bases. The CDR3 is CATGIVLGELFF. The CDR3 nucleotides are TGTGCCACAGGGATAGTTCTAGGGGAGCTGTTTTTT.

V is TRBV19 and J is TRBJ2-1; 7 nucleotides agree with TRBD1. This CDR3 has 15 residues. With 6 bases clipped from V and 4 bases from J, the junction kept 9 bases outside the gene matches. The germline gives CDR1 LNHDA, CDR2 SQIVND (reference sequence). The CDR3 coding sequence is TGTGCCAGTAGCTCATCCGGGACAGCGTACAATGAGCAGTTCTTC. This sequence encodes CASSSSGTAYNEQFF.

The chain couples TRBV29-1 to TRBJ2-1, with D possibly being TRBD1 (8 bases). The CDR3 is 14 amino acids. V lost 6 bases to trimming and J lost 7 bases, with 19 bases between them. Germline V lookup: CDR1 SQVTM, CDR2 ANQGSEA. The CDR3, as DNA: TGCAGCGTATCACAGGGGGGGGCCGGTAATGAGCAGTTCTTC. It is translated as CSVSQGGAGNEQFF.

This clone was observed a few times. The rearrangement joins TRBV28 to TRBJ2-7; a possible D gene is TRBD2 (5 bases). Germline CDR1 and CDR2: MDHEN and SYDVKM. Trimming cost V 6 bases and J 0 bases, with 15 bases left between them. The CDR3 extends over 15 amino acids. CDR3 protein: CASSGNSVGSYEQYF. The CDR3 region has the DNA TGTGCCAGCAGCGGGAACAGTGTGGGCTCCTACGAGCAGTACTTC.